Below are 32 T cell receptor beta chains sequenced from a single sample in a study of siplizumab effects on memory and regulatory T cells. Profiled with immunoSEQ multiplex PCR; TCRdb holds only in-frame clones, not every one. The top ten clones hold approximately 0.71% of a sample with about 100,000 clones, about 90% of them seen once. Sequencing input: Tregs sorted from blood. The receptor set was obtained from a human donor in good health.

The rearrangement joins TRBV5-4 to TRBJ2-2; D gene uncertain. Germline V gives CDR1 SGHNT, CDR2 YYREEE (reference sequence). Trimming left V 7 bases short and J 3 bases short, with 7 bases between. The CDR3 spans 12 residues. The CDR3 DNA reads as TGTGCCAGCTCCCTCGACACCGGGGAGCTGTTTTTT. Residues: CASSLDTGELFF. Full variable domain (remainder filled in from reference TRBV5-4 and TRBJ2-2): ETGVTQSPTHLIKTRGQQVTLRCSSQSGHNTVSWYQQALGQGPQFIFQYYREEENGRGNFPPRFSGLQFPNYSSELNVNALELDDSALYLCASSLDTGELFFGEGSRLTVL.

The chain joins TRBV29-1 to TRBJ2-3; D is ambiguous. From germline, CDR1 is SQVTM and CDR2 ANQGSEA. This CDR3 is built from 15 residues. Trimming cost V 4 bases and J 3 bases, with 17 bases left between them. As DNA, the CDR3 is TGCAGCGTTGGAAGGCGAGGCGACGAGACAGATACGCAGTATTTT. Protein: CSVGRRGDETDTQYF.

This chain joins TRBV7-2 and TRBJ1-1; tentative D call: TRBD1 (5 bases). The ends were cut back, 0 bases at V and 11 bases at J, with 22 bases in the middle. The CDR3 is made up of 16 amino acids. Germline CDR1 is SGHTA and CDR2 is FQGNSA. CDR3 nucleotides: TGTGCCAGCAGCTTAGCGGGTCAAGGGGTTCCCCAGAGGGCTTTCTTT. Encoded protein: CASSLAGQGVPQRAFF. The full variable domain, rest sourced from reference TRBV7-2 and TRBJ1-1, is GAGVSQSPSNKVTEKGKDVELRCDPISGHTALYWYRQSLGQGLEFLIYFQGNSAPDKSGLPSDRFSAERTGGSVSTLTIQRTQQEDSAVYLCASSLAGQGVPQRAFFGQGTRLTVV.

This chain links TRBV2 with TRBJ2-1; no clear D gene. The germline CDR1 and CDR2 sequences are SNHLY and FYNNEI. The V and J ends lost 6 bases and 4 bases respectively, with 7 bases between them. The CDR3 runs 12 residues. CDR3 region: CASRDPYNEQFF. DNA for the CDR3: TGTGCCAGCAGGGACCCATACAATGAGCAGTTCTTC.

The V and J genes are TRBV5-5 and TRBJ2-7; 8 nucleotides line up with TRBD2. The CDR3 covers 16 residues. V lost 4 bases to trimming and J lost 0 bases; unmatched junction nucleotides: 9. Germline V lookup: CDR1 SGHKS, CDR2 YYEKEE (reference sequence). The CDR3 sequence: CASSPPSGYSSYEQYF. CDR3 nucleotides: TGTGCCAGCAGCCCACCTAGCGGGTACAGCTCCTACGAGCAGTACTTC.

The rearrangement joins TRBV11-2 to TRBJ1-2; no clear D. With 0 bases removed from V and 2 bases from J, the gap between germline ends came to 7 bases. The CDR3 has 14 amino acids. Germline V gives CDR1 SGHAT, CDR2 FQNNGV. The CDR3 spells CASSLDVQNYGYTF. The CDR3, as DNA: TGTGCCAGCAGCTTAGATGTCCAGAACTATGGCTACACCTTC. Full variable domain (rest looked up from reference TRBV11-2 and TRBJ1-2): EAGVAQSPRYKIIEKRQSVAFWCNPISGHATLYWYQQILGQGPKLLIQFQNNGVVDDSQLPKDRFSAERLKGVDSTLKIQPAKLEDSAVYLCASSLDVQNYGYTFGSGTRLTVV.

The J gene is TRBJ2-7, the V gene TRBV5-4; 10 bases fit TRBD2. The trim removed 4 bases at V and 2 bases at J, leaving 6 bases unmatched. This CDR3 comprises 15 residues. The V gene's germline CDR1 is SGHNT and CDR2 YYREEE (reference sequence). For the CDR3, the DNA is TGTGCCAGCAGCCATAGCGGGAGGCCCACCTACGAGCAGTACTTC. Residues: CASSHSGRPTYEQYF.

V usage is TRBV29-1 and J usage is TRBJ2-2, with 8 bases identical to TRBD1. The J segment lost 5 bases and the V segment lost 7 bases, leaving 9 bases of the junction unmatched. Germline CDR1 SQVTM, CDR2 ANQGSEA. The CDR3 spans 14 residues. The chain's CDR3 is CSGSQGAGTGELFF. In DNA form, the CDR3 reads TGCAGCGGGAGTCAGGGGGCGGGGACCGGGGAGCTGTTTTTT.

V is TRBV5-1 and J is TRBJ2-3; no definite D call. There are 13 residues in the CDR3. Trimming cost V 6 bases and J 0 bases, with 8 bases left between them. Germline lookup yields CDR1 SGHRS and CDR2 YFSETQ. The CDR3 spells CASKGPSTDTQYF. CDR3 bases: TGCGCCAGCAAAGGACCCAGCACAGATACGCAGTATTTT.

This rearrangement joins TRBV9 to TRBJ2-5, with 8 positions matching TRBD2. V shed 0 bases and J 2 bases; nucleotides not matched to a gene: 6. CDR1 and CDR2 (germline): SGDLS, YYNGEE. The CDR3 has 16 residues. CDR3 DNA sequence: TGTGCCAGCAGCGTAGCGCCTAGCGGGTTACAAGAGACCCAGTACTTC. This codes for CASSVAPSGLQETQYF.

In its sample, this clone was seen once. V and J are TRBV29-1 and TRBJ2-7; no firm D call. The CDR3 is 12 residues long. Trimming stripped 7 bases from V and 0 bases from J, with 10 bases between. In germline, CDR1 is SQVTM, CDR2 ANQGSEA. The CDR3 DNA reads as TGCAGCGGAATGAACCCCTCCTACGAGCAGTACTTC. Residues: CSGMNPSYEQYF.

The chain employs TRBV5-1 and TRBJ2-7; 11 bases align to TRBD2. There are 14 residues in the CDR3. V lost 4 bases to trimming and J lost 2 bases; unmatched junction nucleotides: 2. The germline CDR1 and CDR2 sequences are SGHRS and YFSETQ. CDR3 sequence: CASSPTSGAYEQYF. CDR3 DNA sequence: TGCGCCAGCAGCCCGACTAGCGGGGCCTACGAGCAGTACTTC.

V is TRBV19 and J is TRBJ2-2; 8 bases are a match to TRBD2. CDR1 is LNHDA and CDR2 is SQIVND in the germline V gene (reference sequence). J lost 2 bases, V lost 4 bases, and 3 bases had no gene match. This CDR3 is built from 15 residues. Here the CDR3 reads CASSKVAGNTGELFF. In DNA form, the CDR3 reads TGTGCCAGTAGTAAGGTAGCGGGAAACACCGGGGAGCTGTTTTTT. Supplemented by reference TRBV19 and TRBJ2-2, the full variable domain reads DGGITQSPKYLFRKEGQNVTLSCEQNLNHDAMYWYRQDPGQGLRLIYYSQIVNDFQKGDIAEGYSVSREKKESFPLTVTSAQKNPTAFYLCASSKVAGNTGELFFGEGSRLTVL.

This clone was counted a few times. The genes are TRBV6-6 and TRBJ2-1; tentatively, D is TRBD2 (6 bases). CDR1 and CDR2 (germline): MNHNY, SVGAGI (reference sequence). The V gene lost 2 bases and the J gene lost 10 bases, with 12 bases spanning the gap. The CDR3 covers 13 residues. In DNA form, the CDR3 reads TGTGCCAGCAGTTACCCTGTCGGACTAGAGCAGTTCTTC. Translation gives CASSYPVGLEQFF.

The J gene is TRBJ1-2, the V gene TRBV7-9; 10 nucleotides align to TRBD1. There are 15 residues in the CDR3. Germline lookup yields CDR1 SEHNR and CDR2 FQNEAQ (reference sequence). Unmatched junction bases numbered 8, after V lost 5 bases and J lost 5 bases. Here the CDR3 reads CASSPGAGQGYGYTF. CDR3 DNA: TGTGCCAGCAGCCCAGGGGCGGGACAGGGGTATGGCTACACCTTC.

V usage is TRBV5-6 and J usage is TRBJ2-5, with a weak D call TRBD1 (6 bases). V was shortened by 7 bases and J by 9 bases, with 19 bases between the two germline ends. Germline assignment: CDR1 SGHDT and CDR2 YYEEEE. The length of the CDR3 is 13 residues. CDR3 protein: CASRGLAGVSQYF. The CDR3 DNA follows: TGTGCCAGCCGTGGGTTGGCAGGGGTTTCCCAGTACTTC.

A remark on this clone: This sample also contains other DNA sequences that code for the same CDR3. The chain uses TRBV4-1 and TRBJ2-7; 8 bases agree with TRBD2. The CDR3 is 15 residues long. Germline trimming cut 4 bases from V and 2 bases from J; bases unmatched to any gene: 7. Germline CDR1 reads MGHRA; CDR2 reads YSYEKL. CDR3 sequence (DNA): TGCGCCAGCAGCCCACTTAGCGGGGCACCCTACGAGCAGTACTTC. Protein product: CASSPLSGAPYEQYF.

CDR3 coding DNA: TGTGTTTCTGGGGGGCCTGGGGCCAACGTCCTGACTTTC. It yields the protein CVSGGPGANVLTF. This chain links TRBV27 with TRBJ2-6; TRBD1 or TRBD2 may be the D gene (6 bases each). Per the germline V gene, CDR1 is MNHEY and CDR2 is SMNVEV (reference sequence). CDR3 length: 13 amino acids.

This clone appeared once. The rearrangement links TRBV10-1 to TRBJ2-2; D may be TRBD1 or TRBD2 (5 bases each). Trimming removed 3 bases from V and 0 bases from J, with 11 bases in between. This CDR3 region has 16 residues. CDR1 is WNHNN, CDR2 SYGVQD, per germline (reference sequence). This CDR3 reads CASSESGGPNTGELFF. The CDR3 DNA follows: TGCGCCAGCAGTGAATCTGGGGGACCGAACACCGGGGAGCTGTTTTTT.

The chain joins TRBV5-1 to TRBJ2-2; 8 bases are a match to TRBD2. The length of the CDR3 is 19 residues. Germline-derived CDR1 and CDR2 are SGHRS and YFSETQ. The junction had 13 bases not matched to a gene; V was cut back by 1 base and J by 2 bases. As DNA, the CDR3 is TGCGCCAGCAGCTTGAGGCGAGGGACTAGAAGCACTAACACCGGGGAGCTGTTTTTT. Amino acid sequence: CASSLRRGTRSTNTGELFF.

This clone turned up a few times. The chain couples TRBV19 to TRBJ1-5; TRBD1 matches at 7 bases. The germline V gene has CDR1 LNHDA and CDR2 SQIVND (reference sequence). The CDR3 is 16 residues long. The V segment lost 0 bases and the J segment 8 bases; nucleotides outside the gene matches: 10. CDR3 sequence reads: CASSIDRYRGGEPQHF. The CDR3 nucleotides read TGTGCCAGTAGTATAGATCGGTACAGGGGAGGAGAGCCCCAGCATTTT.

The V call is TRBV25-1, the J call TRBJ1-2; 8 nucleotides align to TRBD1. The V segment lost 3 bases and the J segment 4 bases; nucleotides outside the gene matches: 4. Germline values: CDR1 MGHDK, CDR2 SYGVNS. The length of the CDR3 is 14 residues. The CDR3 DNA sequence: TGTGCCAGCAGTGAGCCGGACAGGGTCTATGGCTACACCTTC. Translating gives CASSEPDRVYGYTF.

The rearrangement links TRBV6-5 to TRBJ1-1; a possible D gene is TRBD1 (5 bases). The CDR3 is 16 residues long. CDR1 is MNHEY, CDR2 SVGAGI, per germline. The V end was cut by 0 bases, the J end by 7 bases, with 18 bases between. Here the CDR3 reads CASSYSRATPPGEAFF. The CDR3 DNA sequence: TGTGCCAGCAGTTACTCCAGGGCTACCCCCCCCGGTGAAGCTTTCTTT.

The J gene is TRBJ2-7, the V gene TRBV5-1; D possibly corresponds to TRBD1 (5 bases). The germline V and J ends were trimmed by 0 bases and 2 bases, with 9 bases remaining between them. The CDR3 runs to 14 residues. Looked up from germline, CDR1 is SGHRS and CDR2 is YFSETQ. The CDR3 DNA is TGCGCCAGCAGCTTGGCTCAGGGTCCCTACGAGCAGTACTTC. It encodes CASSLAQGPYEQYF.

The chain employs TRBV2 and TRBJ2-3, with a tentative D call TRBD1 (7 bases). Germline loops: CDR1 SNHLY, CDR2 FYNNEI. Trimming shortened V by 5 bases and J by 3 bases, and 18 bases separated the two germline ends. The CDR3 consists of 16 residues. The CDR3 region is CASSLQGTFGTDTQYF. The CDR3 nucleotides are TGTGCCAGCAGTCTACAGGGGACTTTTGGGACAGATACGCAGTATTTT.

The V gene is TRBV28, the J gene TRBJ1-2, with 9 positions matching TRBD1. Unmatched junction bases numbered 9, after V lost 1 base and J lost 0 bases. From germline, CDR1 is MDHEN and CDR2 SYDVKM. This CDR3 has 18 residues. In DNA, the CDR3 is TGTGCCAGCAGTTTATTAGGACAGGGGTTAACCCCTAACTATGGCTACACCTTC. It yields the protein CASSLLGQGLTPNYGYTF.

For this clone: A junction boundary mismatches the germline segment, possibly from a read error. The CDR3 is CASSGLTDTQYF. DNA of the CDR3: TGTGCCAGCAGCGGGCTCACAGATACGCAGTATTTT. This rearrangement joins TRBV15 to TRBJ2-3; a possible D gene is TRBD2 (6 bases). Looked up from germline, CDR1 is LNHNV and CDR2 is YYDKDF (reference sequence). The length of the CDR3 is 12 residues.

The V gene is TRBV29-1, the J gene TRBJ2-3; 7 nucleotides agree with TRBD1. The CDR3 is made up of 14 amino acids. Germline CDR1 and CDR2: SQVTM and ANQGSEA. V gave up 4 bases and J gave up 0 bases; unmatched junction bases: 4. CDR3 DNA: TGCAGCGTTGTTAGGGACAGTAGCACAGATACGCAGTATTTT. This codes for CSVVRDSSTDTQYF.

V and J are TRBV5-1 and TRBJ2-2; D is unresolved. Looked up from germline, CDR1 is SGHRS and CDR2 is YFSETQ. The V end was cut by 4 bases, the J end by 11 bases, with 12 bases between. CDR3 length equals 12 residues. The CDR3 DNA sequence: TGCGCCAGCAGCCCGAGACCCCGCGAGCTGTTTTTT. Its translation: CASSPRPRELFF.

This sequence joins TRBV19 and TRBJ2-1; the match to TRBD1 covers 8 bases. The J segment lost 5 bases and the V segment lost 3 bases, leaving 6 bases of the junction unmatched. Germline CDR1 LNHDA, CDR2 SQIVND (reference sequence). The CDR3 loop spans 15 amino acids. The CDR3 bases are TGTGCCAGTAGTATCAGGACAGGGACGAACAATGAGCAGTTCTTC. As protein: CASSIRTGTNNEQFF.

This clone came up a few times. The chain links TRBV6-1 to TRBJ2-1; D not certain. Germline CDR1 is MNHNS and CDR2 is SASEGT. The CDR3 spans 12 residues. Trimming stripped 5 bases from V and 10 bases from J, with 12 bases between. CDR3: CASSYWAKEQFF. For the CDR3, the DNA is TGTGCCAGCAGTTATTGGGCGAAGGAGCAGTTCTTC.

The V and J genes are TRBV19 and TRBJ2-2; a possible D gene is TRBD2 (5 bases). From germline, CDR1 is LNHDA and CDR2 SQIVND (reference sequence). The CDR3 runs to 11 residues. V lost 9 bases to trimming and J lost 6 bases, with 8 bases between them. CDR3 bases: TGTGCCAGCCGGCGGGCCGGGGAGCTGTTTTTT. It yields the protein CASRRAGELFF.